This entry is about one T cell receptor (beta chain). This entry comes from a study of OX40 agonist ivuxolimab in advanced cancers. Turning to the study itself: Those enrolled were about 82% male, with a mean age of roughly 60 years and ages from roughly 23 to 79.

Germline V lookup: CDR1 MDHEN, CDR2 SYDVKM. The CDR3 has 15 amino acids. With V trimmed by 2 bases and J by 4 bases, 7 bases remained unmatched. Some clones are missing from TCRdb's copy, which holds only in-frame ones; the method was immunoSEQ multiplex PCR. The data hold some 130,000 clones, with 90% observed a single time. The chain is built from TRBV28 and TRBJ2-5; 7 positions match TRBD1. The TCR comes from an adult with an advanced solid tumor such as melanoma, head and neck, liver or kidney cancer. This sample comprised CD4+ or CD8+ T cells sorted from blood, obtained in a trial of the OX40 agonist ivuxolimab. The CDR3, as DNA: TGTGCCAGCAGTTTAGTCTCACAGGGGCGAGAGACCCAGTACTTC. As protein: CASSLVSQGRETQYF.